A single sample gave rise to the 15 T cell receptor beta chains below, sequenced in a study of human T cells and chemical hapten exposure. Time point in this sample: patch test 3, about 24 weeks after DPC sensitization. Noted treatment: therapeutic diphenylcyclopropenone sensitization with weekly scalp DPC. TCRdb passed the RACE reads through MiXCR, listing each CDR3 protein once. The sample lists 55,000 to 75,000 distinct CDR3 sequences; around 12% were seen once. Source: whole blood, taken in connection with sensitization to the hapten diphenylcyclopropenone (DPC). Receptors originate from a man aged 30 to 45 with alopecia areata. Some clones in this sample may be carry-over from other donors' samples.

The chain combines TRBV28 with TRBJ1-6; 7 nucleotides align to TRBD1. There are 16 residues in the CDR3. Unmatched junction bases numbered 13, after V lost 5 bases and J lost 9 bases. CDR1 and CDR2 (germline): MDHEN, SYDVKM. The CDR3 protein is CASSPGTDSHSSPLHF. CDR3 in DNA: TGTGCCAGCAGTCCGGGGACAGACTCCCACAGTTCACCCCTCCACTTT. The complete variable domain, with remaining parts taken from reference TRBV28 and TRBJ1-6, reads DVKVTQSSRYLVKRTGEKVFLECVQDMDHENMFWYRQDPGLGLRLIYFSYDVKMKEKGDIPEGYSVSREKKERFSLILESASTNQTSMYLCASSPGTDSHSSPLHFGNGTRLTVT.

This sequence joins TRBV7-8 and TRBJ2-1; D is ambiguous. The germline gives CDR1 SGHVS, CDR2 FQNEAQ. With 1 base removed from V and 4 bases from J, the gap between germline ends came to 17 bases. This CDR3 is built from 17 residues. The CDR3 region is CASSLVGLPDEYNEQFF. In DNA form, the CDR3 reads TGTGCCAGCAGCTTAGTTGGCTTACCCGACGAATACAATGAGCAGTTCTTC.

Many counts were recorded for this clonotype. The chain employs TRBV6-2 or TRBV6-3 and TRBJ2-1; 10 bases are shared with TRBD1. The length of the CDR3 is 18 residues. V was clipped by 4 bases and J by 2 bases; unmatched bases: 11. Per the germline V gene, CDR1 is MNHEY and CDR2 is SVGEGT. The CDR3 DNA is TGTGCCAGCAGTTTAACTGCCAGGGACAGGGGACCCTACAATGAGCAGTTCTTC. It translates to CASSLTARDRGPYNEQFF.

A few counts support this clonotype. The rearrangement links TRBV5-1 to TRBJ2-5; D gene unclear. The V gene lost 3 bases and the J gene lost 4 bases, with 10 bases spanning the gap. Germline assignment: CDR1 SGHRS and CDR2 YFSETQ. The CDR3 runs to 13 residues. CDR3 nucleotide sequence: TGCGCCAGCAGCTCCGGATTGGGAGAGACCCAGTACTTC. Translating gives CASSSGLGETQYF. The complete variable domain, with remaining parts taken from reference TRBV5-1 and TRBJ2-5, reads KAGVTQTPRYLIKTRGQQVTLSCSPISGHRSVSWYQQTPGQGLQFLFEYFSETQRNKGNFPGRFSGRQFSNSRSEMNVSTLELGDSALYLCASSSGLGETQYFGPGTRLLVL.

This clonotype was detected many times. The chain combines TRBV29-1 with TRBJ2-2; a weak D match, TRBD1 (6 bases). The V gene's germline CDR1 is SQVTM and CDR2 ANQGSEA. This CDR3 is built from 13 residues. V was cut by 5 bases and J by 1 base, with 8 bases left in between. The CDR3 DNA is TGCAGCGTTCGGACAGAGAACACCGGGGAGCTGTTTTTT. This translates into CSVRTENTGELFF.

This clonotype has more than one count but fewer than ten. The chain employs TRBV7-2 and TRBJ1-3, with 9 nucleotides matching TRBD1. Germline-derived CDR1 and CDR2 are SGHTA and FQGNSA. This CDR3 has 14 amino acids. With 1 base clipped from V and 8 bases from J, the junction kept 3 bases outside the gene matches. The CDR3 coding sequence is TGTGCCAGCAGCTTAGGGACAGGGGTTGACACCATATATTTT. This translates into CASSLGTGVDTIYF.

V is TRBV7-9 and J is TRBJ1-5; TRBD1 is a possible D gene (5 bases). The CDR3 loop spans 16 amino acids. The germline V and J ends were trimmed by 2 bases and 0 bases, with 11 bases remaining between them. Looked up from germline, CDR1 is SEHNR and CDR2 is FQNEAQ (reference sequence). This CDR3 reads CASSLWDGPSNQPQHF. The DNA for the CDR3 is TGTGCCAGCAGCTTATGGGACGGACCTAGCAATCAGCCCCAGCATTTT. Together with reference TRBV7-9 and TRBJ1-5, the CDR3 gives the full variable domain: DTGVSQNPRHKITKRGQNVTFRCDPISEHNRLYWYRQTLGQGPEFLTYFQNEAQLEKSRLLSDRFSAERPKGSFSTLEIQRTEQGDSAMYLCASSLWDGPSNQPQHFGDGTRLSIL.

CDR3 bases: TGCAGTGCTAGAGATGGCGGGTCGCGTTATAGCAATCAGCCCCAGCATTTT. This gives the protein CSARDGGSRYSNQPQHF. The gene calls are TRBV20-1 and TRBJ1-5; D is unresolved. The CDR3 has 17 amino acids. From germline, CDR1 is DFQATT and CDR2 SNEGSKA (reference sequence). V dropped 0 bases and J dropped 0 bases, with 15 bases sitting between them.

The chain couples TRBV5-1 to TRBJ2-3, with D possibly matching TRBD1 (6 bases). The ends were cut back, 0 bases at V and 6 bases at J, with 8 bases in the middle. There are 13 residues in the CDR3. CDR1 and CDR2 (germline): SGHRS, YFSETQ. The CDR3 spells CASSLEGVDTQYF. For the CDR3, the DNA is TGCGCCAGCAGCTTGGAGGGGGTCGATACGCAGTATTTT.

This clonotype was found many times. This chain uses TRBV2 with TRBJ1-6, with D tentatively TRBD1 (6 bases). The V and J ends lost 4 bases and 6 bases respectively, with 10 bases between them. The CDR3 consists of 14 residues. The germline gives CDR1 SNHLY, CDR2 FYNNEI. CDR3 loop: CASSAGAGNSPLHF. CDR3 nucleotides: TGTGCCAGCAGTGCAGGGGCCGGTAATTCACCCCTCCACTTT.

This clonotype appeared a few times. The genes are TRBV9 and TRBJ1-1; D is undetermined. CDR1 and CDR2 (germline): SGDLS, YYNGEE. V was pared by 0 bases and J by 1 base, with 4 bases between. This CDR3 contains 13 residues. The CDR3 loop reads CASSVEENTEAFF. Here the CDR3 DNA reads TGTGCCAGCAGCGTAGAGGAGAACACTGAAGCTTTCTTT.

This clonotype was counted a few times. CDR3 sequence reads: CASSLPESDQPQHF. In nucleotides, the CDR3 is TGTGCCAGCTCGCTGCCGGAGTCCGATCAGCCCCAGCATTTT. The J gene is TRBJ1-5, the V gene TRBV18; no clear D gene. The CDR3 has 14 amino acids. From germline, CDR1 is KGHSH and CDR2 LQKENI. The V gene lost 6 bases and the J gene lost 5 bases, with 14 bases spanning the gap.

The table lists this clonotype with a few counts. V is TRBV21-1 and J is TRBJ2-7; the table's D call of TRBD1 was not tested on the DNA. TRBV21-1 is labeled a pseudogene. The CDR3 is 16 amino acids. Written as DNA, the CDR3 is TGTGCCAGCAGCACTTCCGGGACAGGGGTCCCCTACGAGCAGTACTTC. It codes for CASSTSGTGVPYEQYF.

V is TRBV27 and J is TRBJ2-7; 7 nucleotides match TRBD2. The V and J ends lost 8 bases and 4 bases, in that order; junction bases with no gene match: 14. This CDR3 spans 15 amino acids. Germline values: CDR1 MNHEY, CDR2 SMNVEV (reference sequence). The CDR3 is CASRSGEGSIYEQYF. The CDR3 nucleotides are TGTGCCAGCCGGTCGGGGGAGGGTTCAATTTACGAGCAGTACTTC.

This clonotype was detected ten times or more. This chain joins TRBV29-1 and TRBJ2-3; 7 bases agree with TRBD2. Per germline, CDR1 SQVTM and CDR2 ANQGSEA. The length of the CDR3 is 13 residues. V lost 7 bases, J lost 4 bases, and 8 bases stayed unmatched. DNA of the CDR3: TGCAGCGGGTCGCGAGGGAGGGCAGATACGCAGTATTTT. This translates into CSGSRGRADTQYF.